This TCR beta chain was captured in a study of Ad26.COV2.S vaccination and SARS-CoV-2 variants. Overall study context: Vaccine-arm donor from the placebo-controlled COV1001 Ad26.COV2.S trial. The study, taken as a whole, reports: It was reported that spike-specific CD8+ and CD4+ T cell responses were substantially broad after vaccination.

Turning to this clone: Its antigen remains unknown.

The germline V gene encodes CDR1 MGHRA and CDR2 YSYEKL. CDR3 length: 16 residues. The junction had 3 bases not matched to a gene; V was cut back by 0 bases and J by 1 base. The sample's treatment: roughly 19 received Ad26.COV2.S at low or high dose, single or two shots; several received placebo; per-sample allocation not given. Samples were taken on day 63 after the first vaccine or placebo injection. An Ad26 vector expressing Wuhan-strain SARS-CoV-2 spike constituted the vaccine. The assay was immunoSEQ multiplex PCR, and TCRdb's table has in-frame clones only and misses some. The sample contains around 400,000 clones, 83% of which appear only once.

The sequenced sample was peripheral blood, obtained in a trial of Ad26.COV2.S vaccine versus placebo. J is TRBJ2-3 and V is TRBV4-1; 8 positions agree with TRBD1. The sequence derives from a person between 18 and 59 years old who received the Ad26.COV2.S COVID-19 vaccine or a placebo. The CDR3 sequence is CASSQEQGVRTDTQYF. The CDR3 DNA follows: TGCGCCAGCAGCCAAGAACAGGGGGTTCGCACAGATACGCAGTATTTT.